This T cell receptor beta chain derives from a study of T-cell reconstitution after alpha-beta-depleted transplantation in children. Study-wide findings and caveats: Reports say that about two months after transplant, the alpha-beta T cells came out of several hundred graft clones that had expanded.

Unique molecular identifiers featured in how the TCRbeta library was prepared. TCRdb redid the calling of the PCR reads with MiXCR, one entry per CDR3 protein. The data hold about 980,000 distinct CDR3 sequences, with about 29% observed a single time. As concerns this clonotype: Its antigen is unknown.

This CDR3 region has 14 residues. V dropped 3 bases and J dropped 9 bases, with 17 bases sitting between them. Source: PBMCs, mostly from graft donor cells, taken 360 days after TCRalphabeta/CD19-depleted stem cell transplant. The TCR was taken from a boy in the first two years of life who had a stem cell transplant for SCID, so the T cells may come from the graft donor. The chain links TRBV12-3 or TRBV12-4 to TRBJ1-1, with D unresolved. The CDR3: CASSFPLPGSQAFF. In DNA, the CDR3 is TGTGCCAGCAGTTTCCCACTACCGGGATCCCAAGCTTTCTTT.